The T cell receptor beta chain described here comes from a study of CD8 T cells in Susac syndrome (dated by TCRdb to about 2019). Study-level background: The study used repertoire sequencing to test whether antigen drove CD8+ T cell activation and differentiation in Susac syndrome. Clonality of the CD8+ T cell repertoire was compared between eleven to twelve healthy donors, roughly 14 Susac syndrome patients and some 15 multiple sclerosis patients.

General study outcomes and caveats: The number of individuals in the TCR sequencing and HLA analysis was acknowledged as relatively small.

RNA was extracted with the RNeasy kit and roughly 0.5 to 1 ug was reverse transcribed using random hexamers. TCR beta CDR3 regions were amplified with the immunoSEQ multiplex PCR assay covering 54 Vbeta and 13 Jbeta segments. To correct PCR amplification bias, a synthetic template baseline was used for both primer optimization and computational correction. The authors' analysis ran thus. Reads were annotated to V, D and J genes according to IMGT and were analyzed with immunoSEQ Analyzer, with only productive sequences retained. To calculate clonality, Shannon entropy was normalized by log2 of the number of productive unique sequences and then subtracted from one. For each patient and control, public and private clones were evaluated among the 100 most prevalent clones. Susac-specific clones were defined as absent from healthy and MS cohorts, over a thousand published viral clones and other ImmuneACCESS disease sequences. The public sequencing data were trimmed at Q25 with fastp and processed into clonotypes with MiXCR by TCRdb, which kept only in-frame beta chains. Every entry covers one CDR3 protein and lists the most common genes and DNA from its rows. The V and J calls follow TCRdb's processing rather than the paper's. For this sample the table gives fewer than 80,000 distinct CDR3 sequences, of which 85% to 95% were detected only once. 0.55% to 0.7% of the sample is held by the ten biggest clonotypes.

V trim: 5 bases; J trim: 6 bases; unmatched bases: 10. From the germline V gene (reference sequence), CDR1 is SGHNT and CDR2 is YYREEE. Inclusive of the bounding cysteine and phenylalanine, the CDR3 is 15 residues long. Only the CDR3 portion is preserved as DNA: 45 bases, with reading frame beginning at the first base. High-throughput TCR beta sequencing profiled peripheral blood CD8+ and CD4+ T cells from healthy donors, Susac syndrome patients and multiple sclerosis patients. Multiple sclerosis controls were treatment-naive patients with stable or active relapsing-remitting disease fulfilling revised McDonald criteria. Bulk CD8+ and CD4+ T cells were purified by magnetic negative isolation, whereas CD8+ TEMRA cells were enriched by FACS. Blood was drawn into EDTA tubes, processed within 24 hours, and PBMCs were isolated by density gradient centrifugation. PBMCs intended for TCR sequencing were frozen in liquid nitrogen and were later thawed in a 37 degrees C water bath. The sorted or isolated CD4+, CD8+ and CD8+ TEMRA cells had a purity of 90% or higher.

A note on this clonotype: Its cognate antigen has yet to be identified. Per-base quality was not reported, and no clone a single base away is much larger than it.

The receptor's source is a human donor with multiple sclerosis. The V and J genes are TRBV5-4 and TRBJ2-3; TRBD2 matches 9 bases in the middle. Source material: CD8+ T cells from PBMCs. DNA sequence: TGTGCCAGCAGGGTGCGGGGGGGCCCACTGGATACGCAGTATTTT. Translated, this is CASRVRGGPLDTQYF.